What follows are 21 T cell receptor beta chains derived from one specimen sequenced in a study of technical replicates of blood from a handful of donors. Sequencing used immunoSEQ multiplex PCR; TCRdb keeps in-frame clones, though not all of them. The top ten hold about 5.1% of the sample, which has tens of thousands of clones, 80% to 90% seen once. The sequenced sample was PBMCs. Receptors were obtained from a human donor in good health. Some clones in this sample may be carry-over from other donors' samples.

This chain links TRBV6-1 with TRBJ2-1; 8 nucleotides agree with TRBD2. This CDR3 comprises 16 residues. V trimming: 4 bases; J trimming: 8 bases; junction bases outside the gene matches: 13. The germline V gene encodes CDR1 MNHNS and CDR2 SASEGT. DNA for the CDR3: TGTGCCAGCAGTGGCCAGGGACTAGGCGGCCGGGATGAGCAGTTCTTC. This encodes CASSGQGLGGRDEQFF.

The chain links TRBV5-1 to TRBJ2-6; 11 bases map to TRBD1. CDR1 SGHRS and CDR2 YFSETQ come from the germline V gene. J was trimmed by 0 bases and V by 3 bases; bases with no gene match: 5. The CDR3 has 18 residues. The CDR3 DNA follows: TGCGCCAGCAGCTGGGACGGGACAGGGGGCTCTGGGGCCAACGTCCTGACTTTC. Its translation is CASSWDGTGGSGANVLTF.

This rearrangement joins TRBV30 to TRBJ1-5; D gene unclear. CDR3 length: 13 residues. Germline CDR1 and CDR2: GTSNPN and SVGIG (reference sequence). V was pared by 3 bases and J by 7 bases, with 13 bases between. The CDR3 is CAWSKVGSQPQHF. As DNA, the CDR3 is TGTGCCTGGAGCAAGGTCGGGAGCCAGCCCCAGCATTTT.

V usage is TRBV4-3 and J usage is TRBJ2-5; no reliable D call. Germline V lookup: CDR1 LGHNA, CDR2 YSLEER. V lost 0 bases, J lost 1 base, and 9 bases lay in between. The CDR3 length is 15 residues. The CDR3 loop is CASSQDLDFQETQYF. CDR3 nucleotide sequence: TGCGCCAGCAGCCAAGATTTAGATTTCCAAGAGACCCAGTACTTC.

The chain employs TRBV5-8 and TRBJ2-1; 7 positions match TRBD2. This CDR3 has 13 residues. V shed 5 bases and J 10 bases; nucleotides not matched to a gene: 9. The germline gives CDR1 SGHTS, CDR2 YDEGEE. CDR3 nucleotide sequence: TGTGCCAGCAGATTTAGGAGCGGGATCGAGCAGTTCTTC. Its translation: CASRFRSGIEQFF. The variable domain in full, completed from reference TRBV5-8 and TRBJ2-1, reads EAGVTQSPTHLIKTRGQQATLRCSPISGHTSVYWYQQALGLGLQFLLWYDEGEERNRGNFPPRFSGRQFPNYSSELNVNALELEDSALYLCASRFRSGIEQFFGPGTRLTVL.

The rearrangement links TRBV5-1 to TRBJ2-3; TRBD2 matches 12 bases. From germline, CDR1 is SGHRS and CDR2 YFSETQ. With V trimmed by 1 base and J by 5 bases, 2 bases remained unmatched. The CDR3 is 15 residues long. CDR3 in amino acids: CASSLLLAGGDTQYF. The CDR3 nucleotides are TGCGCCAGCAGCTTGTTACTAGCGGGGGGAGATACGCAGTATTTT.

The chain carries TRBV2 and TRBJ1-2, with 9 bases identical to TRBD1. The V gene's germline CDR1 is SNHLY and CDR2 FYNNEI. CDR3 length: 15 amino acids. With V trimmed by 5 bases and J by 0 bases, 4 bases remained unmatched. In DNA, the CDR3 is TGTGCCAGCAGTCTGGACAGGGGAGCTAACTATGGCTACACCTTC. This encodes CASSLDRGANYGYTF.

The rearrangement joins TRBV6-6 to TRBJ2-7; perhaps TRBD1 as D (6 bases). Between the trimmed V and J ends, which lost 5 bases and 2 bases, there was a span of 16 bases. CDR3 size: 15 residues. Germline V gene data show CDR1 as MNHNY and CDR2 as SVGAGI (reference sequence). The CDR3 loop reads CASSAPGEGTYEQYF. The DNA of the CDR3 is TGTGCCAGCAGTGCTCCAGGGGAAGGCACCTACGAGCAGTACTTC.

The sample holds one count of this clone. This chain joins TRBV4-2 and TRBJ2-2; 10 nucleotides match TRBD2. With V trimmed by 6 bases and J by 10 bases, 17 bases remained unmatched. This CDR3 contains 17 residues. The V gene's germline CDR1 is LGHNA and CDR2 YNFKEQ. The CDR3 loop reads CASSERASGGWGAELFF. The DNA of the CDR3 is TGTGCCAGCAGTGAGAGGGCTAGCGGGGGCTGGGGTGCGGAGCTGTTTTTT.

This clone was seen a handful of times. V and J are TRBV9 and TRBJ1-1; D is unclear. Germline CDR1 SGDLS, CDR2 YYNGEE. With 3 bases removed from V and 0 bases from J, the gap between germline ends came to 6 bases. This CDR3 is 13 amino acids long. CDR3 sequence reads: CASSGQMNTEAFF. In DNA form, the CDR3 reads TGTGCCAGCAGCGGGCAGATGAACACTGAAGCTTTCTTT. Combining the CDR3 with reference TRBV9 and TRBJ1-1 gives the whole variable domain DSGVTQTPKHLITATGQRVTLRCSPRSGDLSVYWYQQSLDQGLQFLIQYYNGEERAKGNILERFSAQQFPDLHSELNLSSLELGDSALYFCASSGQMNTEAFFGQGTRLTVV.

The CDR3 loop is CASSQVLRRGAFYEQYF. Here the CDR3 DNA reads TGCGCCAGCAGCCAAGTGCTTAGGCGGGGGGCCTTCTACGAGCAGTACTTC. The V gene is TRBV4-1, the J gene TRBJ2-7, with 8 bases matching TRBD2. From germline, CDR1 is MGHRA and CDR2 YSYEKL. Trimming took 1 base from V and 3 from J; bases not matched to a gene: 11. The CDR3 has 17 residues.

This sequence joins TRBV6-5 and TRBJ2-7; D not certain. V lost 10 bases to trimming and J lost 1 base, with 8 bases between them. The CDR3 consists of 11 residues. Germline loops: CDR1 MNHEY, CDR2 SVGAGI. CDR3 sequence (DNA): TGTGCCACCTCCCGGTCCTACGAGCAGTACTTC. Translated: CATSRSYEQYF.

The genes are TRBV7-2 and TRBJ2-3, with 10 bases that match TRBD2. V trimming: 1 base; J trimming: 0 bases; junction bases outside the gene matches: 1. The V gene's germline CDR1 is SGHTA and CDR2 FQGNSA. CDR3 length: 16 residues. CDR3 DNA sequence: TGTGCCAGCAGCTTAGGGACTAGCGGTAGCACAGATACGCAGTATTTT. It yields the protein CASSLGTSGSTDTQYF.

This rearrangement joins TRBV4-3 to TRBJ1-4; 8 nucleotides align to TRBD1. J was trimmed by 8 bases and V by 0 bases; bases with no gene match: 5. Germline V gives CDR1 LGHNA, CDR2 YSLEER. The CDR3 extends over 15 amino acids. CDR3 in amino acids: CASSQETGGDEKLFF. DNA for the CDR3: TGCGCCAGCAGCCAAGAAACAGGGGGGGACGAAAAACTGTTTTTT.

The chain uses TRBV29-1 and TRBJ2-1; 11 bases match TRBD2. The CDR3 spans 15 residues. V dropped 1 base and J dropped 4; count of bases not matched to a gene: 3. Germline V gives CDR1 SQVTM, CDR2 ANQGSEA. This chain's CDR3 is CSVEGGTSGYNEQFF. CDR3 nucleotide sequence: TGCAGCGTTGAAGGAGGGACTAGCGGATACAATGAGCAGTTCTTC.

DNA for the CDR3: TGTGCCAGCAGGAGAATTGAAGGGGCTTCCTTCTTACATGGCTACACCTTC. Amino acids: CASRRIEGASFLHGYTF. The V call is TRBV5-6, the J call TRBJ1-2; D is possibly TRBD1 (5 bases). V was pared by 5 bases and J by 6 bases, with 26 bases between. The CDR3 has 17 amino acids. The germline gives CDR1 SGHDT, CDR2 YYEEEE.

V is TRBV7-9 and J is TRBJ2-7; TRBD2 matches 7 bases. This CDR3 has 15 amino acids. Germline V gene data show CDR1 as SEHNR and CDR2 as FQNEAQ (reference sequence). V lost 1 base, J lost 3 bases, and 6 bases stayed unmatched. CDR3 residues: CASSLVAGYDYEQYF. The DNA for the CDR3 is TGTGCCAGCAGCTTAGTAGCGGGCTATGACTACGAGCAGTACTTC.

CDR3 amino acids: CASSFRLLPGGAKNIQYF. Here the CDR3 DNA reads TGTGCCAGCAGCTTCCGACTCCTTCCGGGAGGGGCCAAAAACATTCAGTACTTC. V is TRBV7-2 and J is TRBJ2-4, with 8 nucleotides matching TRBD2. The germline CDR1 and CDR2 sequences are SGHTA and FQGNSA. With V trimmed by 3 bases and J by 1 base, 11 bases remained unmatched. The CDR3 runs to 18 residues.

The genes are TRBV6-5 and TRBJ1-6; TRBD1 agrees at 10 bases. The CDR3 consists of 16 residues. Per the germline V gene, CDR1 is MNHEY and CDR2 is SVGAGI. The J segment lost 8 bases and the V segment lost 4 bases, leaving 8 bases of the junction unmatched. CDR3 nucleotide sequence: TGTGCCAGCAGTTTCGCCGGGACAGGGGTTCATTCACCCCTCCACTTT. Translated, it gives CASSFAGTGVHSPLHF.

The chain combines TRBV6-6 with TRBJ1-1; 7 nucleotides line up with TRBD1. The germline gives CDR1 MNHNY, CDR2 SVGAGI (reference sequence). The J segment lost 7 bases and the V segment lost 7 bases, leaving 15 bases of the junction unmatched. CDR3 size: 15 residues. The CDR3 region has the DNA TGTGCCAGCAAAAATGGAGGGGGCGTCAAAGTTGAAGCTTTCTTT. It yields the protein CASKNGGGVKVEAFF.

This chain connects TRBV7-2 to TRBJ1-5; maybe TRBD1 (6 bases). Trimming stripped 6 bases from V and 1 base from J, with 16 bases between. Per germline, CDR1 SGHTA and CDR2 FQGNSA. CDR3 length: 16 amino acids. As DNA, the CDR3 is TGTGCCAGCAGAGGAATGGGGCAGGGGAGCAATCAGCCCCAGCATTTT. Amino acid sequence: CASRGMGQGSNQPQHF.